This is a list of T cell receptor beta chains from one sample in a study of T-cell memory formation after mild COVID-19. Each CDR3 protein is one row after TCRdb ran MiXCR on the 5' RACE reads. The table includes 150,000 or so distinct CDR3 sequences, roughly 15% detected once. Specimen: PBMCs or a T cell subset sorted from them (not recorded which). The source of these receptors is an adult woman who had mild COVID-19 (a few samples of this study predate the infection). Cell type and time point are not known. Both conserved end residues are part of each CDR3. D genes are given only for firm matches. Some rows have no size entry. The others give once, few or many, or a class for an expanded clone.

TRBV7-9	TRBD1	TRBJ2-5	few	TGTGCCAGCAGCCCTGTCGGGACAGCGCAAGAGACCCAGTACTTC	CASSPVGTAQETQYF
TRBV13	NA	TRBJ2-2	few	TGTGCCAGCAGCTACCGGCGGGGCCGTACCACCGGGGAGCTGTTTTTT	CASSYRRGRTTGELFF
TRBV27	TRBD1	TRBJ2-3	NA	TGTGCCAGCAGTGATGGGACAGCCCGCACAGATACGCAGTATTTT	CASSDGTARTDTQYF
TRBV19	NA	TRBJ1-2	NA	TGTGCCAGTTCCCTAGGGCCCGGGGTAAGCGGTGGCTACACCTTC	CASSLGPGVSGGYTF
TRBV5-6	TRBD1	TRBJ1-6	NA	TGTGCCAGCAGCCTATGGGGACAGGGGAATTCACCCCTCCACTTT	CASSLWGQGNSPLHF
TRBV5-6	NA	TRBJ1-1	NA	TGTGCCAGCAGCCCGTTAGGGGGTGGCGCCACTGAAGCTTTCTTT	CASSPLGGGATEAFF
TRBV30	NA	TRBJ1-5	few	TGTGCCTGGAGTGCGGAGGGCGGTCAGCCCCAGCATTTT	CAWSAEGGQPQHF
TRBV20-1	TRBD1	TRBJ1-5	many	TGCAGTGTTTCGCAGGGGGATCAGCCCCAGCATTTT	CSVSQGDQPQHF
TRBV5-1	TRBD1	TRBJ2-7	NA	TGCGCCAGCAGCTCCGGGACAGACCTCTACGAGCAGTACTTC	CASSSGTDLYEQYF
TRBV7-6	TRBD1	TRBJ2-3	NA	TGTGCCAGCAGCCCTACGGACAGGGTGGTAGATACGCAGTATTTT	CASSPTDRVVDTQYF
TRBV5-1	TRBD2	TRBJ2-1	few	TGCGCCAGCAGCTTGGAGGCCCACCTAAGCGGGGGGGTCAATGAGCAGTTCTTC	CASSLEAHLSGGVNEQFF
TRBV4-3	TRBD2	TRBJ2-2	few	TGCGCCAGCAGCCAAGTTCTAGCGGGCCTGATCACCGGGGAGCTGTTTTTT	CASSQVLAGLITGELFF
TRBV15	NA	TRBJ2-2	many	TGTGCCACCTCGGCCGGACCGAACACCGGGGAGCTGTTTTTT	CATSAGPNTGELFF
TRBV12-3/TRBV12-4	NA	TRBJ2-7	NA	TGTGCCAGCAGTTTCAGGCCCTTGGACTACGAGCAGTACTTC	CASSFRPLDYEQYF
TRBV7-9	TRBD2	TRBJ2-5	NA	TGTGCCAGCAGCCCAGGCGGCGGGAGGAAAGAGACCCAGTACTTC	CASSPGGGRKETQYF
TRBV15	TRBD2	TRBJ2-1	NA	TGTGCCACCAGCAGAGATCTTAGGCTAGCGGGAGGCAATGAGCAGTTCTTC	CATSRDLRLAGGNEQFF
TRBV11-3	NA	TRBJ2-7	few	TGTGCCAGCAGCTTAGTAGGGGGAAGCGAGCAGTACTTC	CASSLVGGSEQYF
TRBV24-1	NA	TRBJ2-6	few	TGTGCCACCAGTGACGGGGGAGCGGGGGCCAACGTCCTGACTTTC	CATSDGGAGANVLTF
TRBV6-1	NA	TRBJ2-7	few	TGTGCCAGCAGTGAAGGTGGGGCCTCGGGCGAGCAGTACTTC	CASSEGGASGEQYF
TRBV7-2	NA	TRBJ2-2	NA	TGTGCCAGCAGCTTATTGGCAGGGAGTATTGGGGAGCTGTTTTTT	CASSLLAGSIGELFF
TRBV7-8	TRBD1	TRBJ1-2	few	TGTGCCAGCAGCCCCGGGACAGGGGGCGCCCCGAACTATGGCTACACCTTC	CASSPGTGGAPNYGYTF
TRBV20-1	TRBD2	TRBJ2-1	NA	TGCAGTGCTAGCCCGACCCCCGGGACTAGCCAGAATGAGCAGTTCTTC	CSASPTPGTSQNEQFF
TRBV12-3/TRBV12-4	NA	TRBJ2-7	NA	TGTGCCAGCACCCTAGGACCCCGGGCCTCCTACGAGCAGTACTTC	CASTLGPRASYEQYF
TRBV5-1	NA	TRBJ2-3	few	TGCGCCAGCACCCCCCTGGCGGGGAGCACAGATACGCAGTATTTT	CASTPLAGSTDTQYF
TRBV5-1	NA	TRBJ1-4	NA	TGCGCCAGCAACTCCAGGGGTTTGGGGAATGAAAAACTGTTTTTT	CASNSRGLGNEKLFF
TRBV4-1	TRBD1	TRBJ2-7	NA	TGCGCCAGCAGCCAAGAATACAGGGGAATCTACGAGCAGTACTTC	CASSQEYRGIYEQYF
TRBV24-1	NA	TRBJ2-3	few	TGTGCCACCAGTCGGCAGGGTTTTGATACGCAGTATTTT	CATSRQGFDTQYF
TRBV12-3/TRBV12-4	TRBD1	TRBJ2-6	NA	TGTGCCAGCAGTTTGGAAGGGACAGGGACTGGGGCCAACGTCCTGACTTTC	CASSLEGTGTGANVLTF
TRBV4-1	TRBD2	TRBJ2-7	few	TGCGCCAGCAGCCAATATCTTGAGGTAGCGGGGGGCCTCTACGAGCAGTACTTC	CASSQYLEVAGGLYEQYF
TRBV6-5	NA	TRBJ2-3	NA	TGTGCCAGCAGTTATGAGGCGACCGGGGCTCCAGCAACGCAGTATTTT	CASSYEATGAPATQYF
TRBV25-1	NA	TRBJ1-6	NA	TGTGCCAGCAGTTCATCGGGTCGGGATTCACCCCTCCACTTT	CASSSSGRDSPLHF
TRBV7-9	NA	TRBJ2-3	few	TGTGCCAGCAGCTTGGTTGGTTTGGCAGCTAGCACAGATACGCAGTATTTT	CASSLVGLAASTDTQYF